These T cell receptor beta chains were read from a single sample in a study of shared clonotypes between healthy human individuals. Only in-frame clones appear in the TCRdb table, and some are missing; sequencing was by immunoSEQ multiplex PCR. Among about 2,100,000 clones, about 93% were seen once, and the ten largest hold roughly 1.7%. Material for sequencing was naive CD8+ T cells from PBMCs. All receptors derive from a man aged 18 to 30 in good health. Some clones in this sample may be carry-over from other donors' samples. Each CDR3 is given with its conserved first and last residue. D genes are given only for firm matches. Where a row states a size, it is once, few, many or the class of an expanded clone; other rows omit it.

D	size	J	V	DNA	CDR3
-	-	TRBJ1-1	TRBV7-9	TGTGCCAGCAGCTTTACAGGGATGAACACTGAAGCTTTCTTT	CASSFTGMNTEAFF
-	once	TRBJ1-5	TRBV5-6	TGTGCCAGCAGCACCTACAGGGAGGATAATCAGCCCCAGCATTTT	CASSTYREDNQPQHF
TRBD2	-	TRBJ2-7	TRBV29-1	TGCAGCGTAGTAGCGGGGGCTACCTACGAGCAGTACTTC	CSVVAGATYEQYF
-	-	TRBJ2-2	TRBV25-1	TGTGCCAGCAGTGGGGGATTTATCGGGCAGCTGTTTTTT	CASSGGFIGQLFF
TRBD2	-	TRBJ2-3	TRBV5-4	TGTGCCAGCAGCTTAGGACTAGCGGGAGTGGCAGATACGCAGTATTTT	CASSLGLAGVADTQYF
-	-	TRBJ2-3	TRBV27	TGTGCCAGCAGTTTGGGGCCTGGGAGCACAGATACGCAGTATTTT	CASSLGPGSTDTQYF
-	-	TRBJ1-1	TRBV4-1	TGCACCAGCAGCCAGGACAGTCCAGGCCCTGAAGCTTTCTTT	CTSSQDSPGPEAFF
-	-	TRBJ1-5	TRBV9	TGTGCCAGCAGCCCCGTTGGGCAAGACCACAATCAGCCCCAGCATTTT	CASSPVGQDHNQPQHF
TRBD1	-	TRBJ2-5	TRBV29-1	TGCAGCGTTGAAGACCCGGGACAGGGGGTCCGAGAGACCCAGTACTTC	CSVEDPGQGVRETQYF
TRBD1	-	TRBJ2-7	TRBV10-3	TGTGCCATCAGTGGGGGACAGGATCTCAGCGAGCAGTACTTC	CAISGGQDLSEQYF
-	-	TRBJ2-2	TRBV6-1	TGTGCCAGCAGTGACCGGGGAGGGGGCACCGGGGAGCTGTTTTTT	CASSDRGGGTGELFF
-	-	TRBJ2-7	TRBV10-3	TGTGCCATCAGGTCCCATCAGGACAGGAGGGACGAGCAGTACTTC	CAIRSHQDRRDEQYF
-	-	TRBJ2-7	TRBV9	TGTGCCAGCAGCGTAGAACAGACCCCCTCCTACGAGCAGTACTTC	CASSVEQTPSYEQYF
-	-	TRBJ2-5	TRBV27	TGTGCCAGCAGTTTCCTAGACAGGCGCCAAGAGACCCAGTACTTC	CASSFLDRRQETQYF
TRBD1	-	TRBJ2-1	TRBV4-2	TGTGCCAGCAGCCAAGAGGGACAGGGTTTCAATGAGCAGTTCTTC	CASSQEGQGFNEQFF
-	-	TRBJ1-2	TRBV18	TGTGCCAGCTCACCACCGAAGGGTGCCCCCTATGGCTACACCTTC	CASSPPKGAPYGYTF
TRBD2	-	TRBJ2-1	TRBV7-9	TGTGCCAGCAGCTCAGGGACTAGCGGGGACAATGAGCAGTTCTTC	CASSSGTSGDNEQFF
-	-	TRBJ1-4	TRBV7-9	TGTGCCAGCAGCTTAAATCGGGGCCTTAATGAAAAACTGTTTTTT	CASSLNRGLNEKLFF
-	-	TRBJ2-7	TRBV5-8	TGTGCCAGCAGCCAACACTCGGACAGTTACGAGCAGTACTTC	CASSQHSDSYEQYF
TRBD2	-	TRBJ2-7	TRBV5-6	TGTGCCAGCAGCTCTGGGACTAGCGGGCCCTACGAGCAGTACTTC	CASSSGTSGPYEQYF
TRBD2	-	TRBJ2-1	TRBV4-2	TGTGCCAGCACCCTCGGGACTAGCGGGAGCAATGAGCAGTTCTTC	CASTLGTSGSNEQFF
-	-	TRBJ2-3	TRBV29-1	TGCAGCGTTGGCGGGCGGGCTGTAAACACAGATACGCAGTATTTT	CSVGGRAVNTDTQYF